The 8 T cell receptor beta chains given below trace back to one sample, sequenced in a study of CD8+ T cells in alopecia areata (dated by TCRdb to 2017 to 2018). The protocol used for the library was the immunoSEQ multiplex PCR assay. For TCR sequencing, RNA was extracted from every sample and reverse transcribed into cDNA to serve as template. In its TCRdb copy, this immuneACCESS table keeps in-frame sequences only and misses some clones. Where compared with another copy, unresolved V genes explain less than half of these, and the others have no known cause. Recorded for this sample are some 170,000 clones; approximately 59% of them occurred a single time. Clones ranked in the top ten supply more than 15% of the sample. The sample's treatment or condition label is to be understood as: oral pan-JAK inhibitor, 5-10 mg twice daily. The starting material was CD4+ T cells sorted from blood, obtained at roughly week 58, from a patient treated with tofacitinib. These receptors originate from a human donor with alopecia areata.

This sequence joins TRBV4-2 and TRBJ1-2; D unresolved. CDR3 length: 13 residues. CDR1 is LGHNA, CDR2 YNFKEQ, per germline. Trimming left V 7 bases short and J 6 bases short, with 15 bases between. CDR3 sequence (DNA): TGTGCCAGCACTGCAGCCAGGCGTCATGGCTACACCTTC. Protein: CASTAARRHGYTF.

This chain joins TRBV6-5 and TRBJ1-2, with a possible D match to TRBD1 (6 bases). The V end lost 9 bases, the J end lost 3 bases, and 11 bases lay between the germline ends. The CDR3 loop spans 12 amino acids. The germline V gene has CDR1 MNHEY and CDR2 SVGAGI. CDR3 nucleotide sequence: TGTGCCAGTATGGACAGTCACTATGGCTACACCTTC. It codes for CASMDSHYGYTF.

The chain is built from TRBV29-1 and TRBJ2-7; D may match TRBD1 or TRBD2 (5 bases each). The CDR3 is made up of 16 amino acids. Trimming stripped 5 bases from V and 0 bases from J, with 20 bases between. Germline V gene sequence: CDR1 SQVTM, CDR2 ANQGSEA. CDR3 bases: TGCAGCGTTTCCTCATCCTCGGCAGGGAGCTCCTACGAGCAGTACTTC. This codes for CSVSSSSAGSSYEQYF.

This clone was detected only a few times. The CDR3 sequence: CASSFGQGAGTDTQYF. The CDR3 DNA sequence: TGCGCCAGCAGCTTCGGACAGGGGGCGGGAACAGATACGCAGTATTTT. The chain has TRBV5-1 and TRBJ2-3, with TRBD1 matching over 11 bases. This CDR3 has 16 amino acids. Germline V CDR1 and CDR2: SGHRS, YFSETQ. J was trimmed by 3 bases and V by 2 bases; bases with no gene match: 5.

V usage is TRBV9 and J usage is TRBJ2-4; 10 bases map to TRBD2. The V gene end was trimmed by 0 bases and the J gene end by 6 bases; junction bases not matched to a gene: 12. CDR3 size: 18 residues. The V gene's germline CDR1 is SGDLS and CDR2 YYNGEE. The CDR3 sequence is CASSVATGASGGVNIQYF. CDR3 DNA sequence: TGTGCCAGCAGCGTAGCAACTGGGGCTAGCGGGGGAGTAAACATTCAGTACTTC.

This chain links TRBV7-9 with TRBJ2-7; 9 bases match TRBD1. Germline CDR1 and CDR2: SEHNR and FQNEAQ (reference sequence). The trim removed 5 bases at V and 4 bases at J, leaving 9 bases unmatched. The CDR3 has 15 residues. Here the CDR3 reads CASSPWDRDRYEQYF. CDR3 sequence (DNA): TGTGCCAGCAGCCCATGGGACAGGGATCGTTACGAGCAGTACTTC.

This chain connects TRBV29-1 to TRBJ2-2; maybe TRBD2 (7 bases). Trimming took 7 bases from V and 5 from J, leaving 17 bases between them. The germline V gene encodes CDR1 SQVTM and CDR2 ANQGSEA. CDR3 size: 14 residues. The CDR3 DNA reads TGCAGCGCCCGGCCGGGGGGCGGGACCGGGGAGCTGTTTTTT. Translating it yields CSARPGGGTGELFF.

The sample holds a few counts of this clone. V and J are TRBV15 and TRBJ2-3, with D maybe TRBD2 (7 bases). The ends were cut back, 7 bases at V and 1 base at J, with 15 bases in the middle. CDR3 length: 15 amino acids. Germline V gives CDR1 LNHNV, CDR2 YYDKDF (reference sequence). CDR3 coding DNA: TGTGCCACCACCGATTGGGGGGGCGGCACAGATACGCAGTATTTT. It is translated as CATTDWGGGTDTQYF. Full variable domain (rest looked up from reference TRBV15 and TRBJ2-3): DAMVIQNPRYQVTQFGKPVTLSCSQTLNHNVMYWYQQKSSQAPKLLFHYYDKDFNNEADTPDNFQSRRPNTSFCFLDIRSPGLGDTAMYLCATTDWGGGTDTQYFGPGTRLTVL.